These T cell receptor beta chains were read from a single sample in a study of graft-versus-host responses after intestinal transplantation. Profiled with immunoSEQ multiplex PCR; TCRdb holds only in-frame clones, not every one. The profile shows some 110,000 clones, roughly nine tenths of them singletons. No antigen is known for these receptors. This sample comprised unstimulated CD4+ T cells sorted from spleen or lymph node cells, obtained before transplant. The receptors come from a human donor who was the organ donor for an intestinal transplant. The CDR3 runs from the conserved cysteine through the conserved F or W. Fields, in order: V gene, CDR3 protein.

v_call: TRBV5-6; cdr3_aa: CASSLGGRGIYEQYF
v_call: TRBV2; cdr3_aa: CASTSFTNEKLFF
v_call: TRBV6-5; cdr3_aa: CASRRGTNEKLFF
v_call: TRBV6-5; cdr3_aa: CASSFSNTGELFF
v_call: TRBV6-5; cdr3_aa: CASSEGVGYGYTF
v_call: TRBV19; cdr3_aa: CASSGQGADQPQHF
v_call: TRBV4-1; cdr3_aa: CASSPLWGQAVGNQPQHF
v_call: TRBV2; cdr3_aa: CASSVLGYEQYF
v_call: TRBV6-1; cdr3_aa: CASSPTRHSYNEQFF
v_call: TRBV19; cdr3_aa: CASSIVDQPQHF
v_call: TRBV19; cdr3_aa: CASRQTASSYEQYF
v_call: TRBV30; cdr3_aa: CAWKGGDRYTF
v_call: TRBV15; cdr3_aa: CATSGQRQSPSATEAFF
v_call: TRBV5-5; cdr3_aa: CASSLGWQNYEQYF
v_call: TRBV4-2; cdr3_aa: CASSQAASGSTDTQYF
v_call: TRBV5-1; cdr3_aa: CASSFLQGAYGYTF
v_call: TRBV6-5; cdr3_aa: CASRQGTDTQYF
v_call: TRBV6-1; cdr3_aa: CASSSGGLQETQYF
v_call: TRBV30; cdr3_aa: CAWSVPEVSNQPQHF
v_call: TRBV28; cdr3_aa: CASSPGPGYTF
v_call: TRBV6-6; cdr3_aa: CASSYSNRGGDTQYF
v_call: TRBV11-3; cdr3_aa: CASSLGVGETQYF
v_call: TRBV9; cdr3_aa: CASSARTSGTSEQFF
v_call: TRBV4-1; cdr3_aa: CASSLRDTLNTEAFF
v_call: TRBV4-3; cdr3_aa: CASSQVSSPRTEAFF
v_call: TRBV6-6; cdr3_aa: CASSSTGTGNTGELFF
v_call: TRBV2; cdr3_aa: CASSVRPNEKLFF
v_call: TRBV23-1; cdr3_aa: CATRAESNQPQHF
v_call: TRBV10-3; cdr3_aa: CAISESSQPQHF
v_call: TRBV19; cdr3_aa: CASRIELPGELFF
v_call: TRBV5-8; cdr3_aa: CASSFIGADEKLFF
v_call: TRBV7-6; cdr3_aa: CASSQLQGHTGELFF
v_call: TRBV28; cdr3_aa: CASSLTENSGNTIYF
v_call: TRBV27; cdr3_aa: CASSPRDRGYEQYF
v_call: TRBV5-1; cdr3_aa: CASSLGLAYNEQFF
v_call: TRBV9; cdr3_aa: CASRDDRGTGELFF
v_call: TRBV6-5; cdr3_aa: CAARGPYEQYF
v_call: TRBV29-1; cdr3_aa: CSVGQGNYGYTF
v_call: TRBV7-8; cdr3_aa: CASSLEAGYSTDTQYF
v_call: TRBV30; cdr3_aa: CAWSPLTGMNTEAFF
v_call: TRBV18; cdr3_aa: CASSPIVVTTYNEQFF
v_call: TRBV10-3; cdr3_aa: CAISESKKSGRGDEQFF
v_call: TRBV28; cdr3_aa: CASRKQGGNEKLFF